The next 21 T cell receptor beta chains were all read from a single sample in a study of T cells after posttransplantation cyclophosphamide. Libraries were prepared by immunoSEQ multiplex PCR; TCRdb keeps only in-frame clonotypes and omits some of them. The specimen has 700 to 950 clones, none found just once. Treatment was busulfan-fludarabine conditioning, a marrow graft, and cyclophosphamide on days +3 and +4. Material: PBMCs, obtained after allogeneic stem cell transplant with posttransplant cyclophosphamide. The receptors derive from a male patient aged 30 to 39 who received an allogeneic stem cell transplant from a related donor, was CMV-positive, and had no GVHD. Some T cells may possibly be graft donor cells.

By share, this clone counts as medium-sized (0.01 to 0.1%). This chain connects TRBV24-1 to TRBJ2-1, with 7 bases lining up with TRBD1. J lost 7 bases, V lost 3 bases, and 5 bases had no gene match. Germline CDR1 and CDR2: KGHDR and SFDVKD. The CDR3 consists of 14 residues. CDR3 DNA: TGTGCCACCAGTGATGAGACAGGGTTGAATGAGCAGTTCTTC. It encodes CATSDETGLNEQFF.

In its sample, this clone ranks as medium-sized. This rearrangement joins TRBV12-3 or TRBV12-4 to TRBJ1-6; 7 positions match TRBD1. This CDR3 is 14 amino acids long. With V trimmed by 8 bases and J by 7 bases, 8 bases remained unmatched. In DNA form, the CDR3 reads TGTGCCAGCCGCCTAGGGACAGTCAATTCACCCCTCCACTTT. This translates into CASRLGTVNSPLHF.

This clone ranks as medium-sized. V is TRBV7-9 and J is TRBJ2-7, with TRBD1 identical over 11 bases. The CDR3 spans 16 residues. Germline V lookup: CDR1 SEHNR, CDR2 FQNEAQ (reference sequence). Losses at the gene ends were 5 bases for V and 3 bases for J; bases not matched to a gene: 9. CDR3 nucleotide sequence: TGTGCCAGCAGCCGGGCAACCGGGACAGGGGGCTACGAGCAGTACTTC. Protein: CASSRATGTGGYEQYF.

This clone qualifies as medium-sized (0.01 to 0.1%). This chain links TRBV10-3 with TRBJ2-3; perhaps TRBD1 as D (6 bases). Germline CDR1 is ENHRY and CDR2 is SYGVKD. This CDR3 has 15 residues. Between the trimmed V and J ends, which lost 9 bases and 5 bases, there was a span of 21 bases. DNA for the CDR3: TGTGCCATTTCCCCCCAGGGGCTAGGGATAGATACGCAGTATTTT. Translation: CAISPQGLGIDTQYF.

Judged by abundance, this clone is medium-sized. The chain is built from TRBV29-1 and TRBJ2-3, with TRBD2 as a possible D gene (6 bases). The V gene lost 4 bases and the J gene lost 1 base, with 12 bases spanning the gap. CDR1 is SQVTM and CDR2 is ANQGSEA in the germline V gene. The CDR3 sequence is 14 residues long. CDR3: CSVVGKRGTDTQYF. CDR3 bases: TGCAGCGTTGTGGGCAAGCGGGGCACAGATACGCAGTATTTT.

This clone ranks as medium-sized. V is TRBV19 and J is TRBJ1-2; 10 bases are shared with TRBD1. J lost 7 bases, V lost 8 bases, and 19 bases had no gene match. This CDR3 has 17 residues. Germline V gene lookup returns CDR1 LNHDA and CDR2 SQIVND (reference sequence). The CDR3 DNA reads TGTGCCAGTTCCTATAGACAGGGGGCGCCGATAGCGGGTGGCTACACCTTC. This gives the protein CASSYRQGAPIAGGYTF.

Relative to its sample, this clone is medium-sized (0.01 to 0.1%). The J gene is TRBJ1-4, the V gene TRBV5-1, with D possibly matching TRBD1 (5 bases). Germline V gene sequence: CDR1 SGHRS, CDR2 YFSETQ. The ends were cut back, 0 bases at V and 8 bases at J, with 11 bases in the middle. The CDR3 covers 14 residues. The CDR3, as DNA: TGCGCCAGCAGCTTGGCATACGAGGGGGAAAAACTGTTTTTT. It is translated as CASSLAYEGEKLFF. The full variable domain, in which reference TRBV5-1 and TRBJ1-4 provide the parts outside the CDR3, is KAGVTQTPRYLIKTRGQQVTLSCSPISGHRSVSWYQQTPGQGLQFLFEYFSETQRNKGNFPGRFSGRQFSNSRSEMNVSTLELGDSALYLCASSLAYEGEKLFFGSGTQLSVL.

This clone is termed medium-sized. The rearrangement links TRBV11-2 to TRBJ2-1; D perhaps matches TRBD1 (5 bases). Germline V gives CDR1 SGHAT, CDR2 FQNNGV. Trimming left V 3 bases short and J 8 bases short, with 11 bases between. The CDR3 contains 13 residues. CDR3: CASSLVRADEQFF. The CDR3 DNA reads as TGTGCCAGCAGCTTGGTCAGGGCCGATGAGCAGTTCTTC.

By proportion, this clone is medium-sized. V gene TRBV13 combines with J gene TRBJ2-5; D may be TRBD1 (5 bases). This CDR3 is built from 14 residues. V was clipped by 2 bases and J by 2 bases, with 9 bases between them. Germline values: CDR1 PRHDT, CDR2 FYEKMQ (reference sequence). CDR3 loop: CASSLRQIQETQYF. The CDR3, as DNA: TGTGCCAGCAGCTTAAGACAGATACAAGAGACCCAGTACTTC.

This clone qualifies as medium-sized. CDR3 DNA sequence: TGTGCCAGCAGTCTCGGCCCAGGGGCCCAGCATTTT. Its translation is CASSLGPGAQHF. The V and J genes are TRBV12-3 or TRBV12-4 and TRBJ1-5; maybe TRBD1 (6 bases). Trimming removed 5 bases at V and 11 bases at J, with 13 bases between. The CDR3 length is 12 residues.

This clone rates as medium-sized (0.01 to 0.1%). This chain joins TRBV2 and TRBJ2-3; no firm D call. Trimming removed 5 bases at V and 4 bases at J, with 10 bases between. Per the germline V gene, CDR1 is SNHLY and CDR2 is FYNNEI. This CDR3 region has 13 residues. CDR3 protein: CASSTMMADTQYF. The CDR3 DNA follows: TGTGCCAGCAGTACAATGATGGCAGATACGCAGTATTTT. Full variable domain (outside the CDR3, taken from reference TRBV2 and TRBJ2-3): EPEVTQTPSHQVTQMGQEVILRCVPISNHLYFYWYRQILGQKVEFLVSFYNNEISEKSEIFDDQFSVERPDGSNFTLKIRSTKLEDSAMYFCASSTMMADTQYFGPGTRLTVL.

In its sample, this clone ranks as medium-sized. This chain connects TRBV27 to TRBJ2-6; no definite D call. V was shortened by 0 bases and J by 0 bases, with 3 bases between the two germline ends. The germline V gene encodes CDR1 MNHEY and CDR2 SMNVEV (reference sequence). This CDR3 spans 15 amino acids. CDR3 in DNA: TGTGCCAGCAGTTTATCCTACTCTGGGGCCAACGTCCTGACTTTC. The encoded protein is CASSLSYSGANVLTF.

This clone is labeled medium-sized. V and J are TRBV6-5 and TRBJ1-1; TRBD1 is a possible D gene (5 bases). Trimming shortened V by 5 bases and J by 5 bases, and 18 bases separated the two germline ends. The germline V gene encodes CDR1 MNHEY and CDR2 SVGAGI. The CDR3 totals 15 residues. The CDR3 loop is CASSRGAGKRTEAFF. The CDR3 coding sequence is TGTGCCAGCAGTCGTGGGGCAGGGAAGAGGACTGAAGCTTTCTTT.

This clone is medium-sized (0.01 to 0.1%) in the sample. This sequence joins TRBV28 and TRBJ2-7; D possibly corresponds to TRBD1 (6 bases). Germline loops: CDR1 MDHEN, CDR2 SYDVKM. This CDR3 is 12 amino acids long. The CDR3 DNA reads TGTGTGGCTGGGACATTTACCTACGAGCAGTACTTC. Amino acid sequence: CVAGTFTYEQYF.

This clone was picked up many times. V is TRBV13 and J is TRBJ2-3; 10 bases line up with TRBD2. The CDR3 is 17 amino acids. With 5 bases clipped from V and 0 bases from J, the junction kept 8 bases outside the gene matches. The V gene's germline CDR1 is PRHDT and CDR2 FYEKMQ (reference sequence). CDR3 amino acids: CASSRRLAGISTDTQYF. CDR3 sequence (DNA): TGTGCCAGCAGCCGCCGACTAGCGGGTATAAGCACAGATACGCAGTATTTT.

This clone is medium-sized (0.01 to 0.1%) in the sample. The chain combines TRBV5-8 with TRBJ2-7; 7 positions match TRBD1. The CDR3 covers 17 residues. Trimming took 2 bases from V and 0 from J; bases not matched to a gene: 11. In germline, CDR1 is SGHTS, CDR2 YDEGEE. The CDR3 DNA reads TGTGCCAGCAGCTTACAACCACAGGGGTCAAACTCCTACGAGCAGTACTTC. Its translation: CASSLQPQGSNSYEQYF.

This clone came up many times. An end of the junction does not agree with germline; a read error may underlie this. The gene calls are TRBV6-1 and TRBJ1-3, with a weak D call TRBD1 (5 bases). The CDR3 contains 17 residues. Looked up from germline, CDR1 is MNHNS and CDR2 is SASEGT. CDR3 bases: TGTGCCAGCAGTGAAAGTATCGGGACTCGCCTGGGAAACCCCATATATTTT. Its translation is CASSESIGTRLGNPIYF.

This clone is termed medium-sized. This sequence joins TRBV12-3 or TRBV12-4 and TRBJ1-6; D might be TRBD1 (5 bases). The CDR3 consists of 17 residues. The V and J ends lost 5 bases and 3 bases respectively, with 17 bases between them. CDR3 sequence: CASSGVLGAHYNSPLHF. The CDR3, as DNA: TGTGCCAGCAGTGGCGTGCTAGGGGCCCACTATAATTCACCCCTCCACTTT.

This clone is medium-sized within its sample. The chain uses TRBV6-2 or TRBV6-3 and TRBJ2-7; D is perhaps TRBD1 (5 bases). The CDR3 runs 14 residues. Looked up from germline, CDR1 is MNHEY and CDR2 is SVGEGT. The V end lost 9 bases, the J end lost 2 bases, and 17 bases lay between the germline ends. The CDR3 coding sequence is TGTGCCAGTTGGGTAGGACACCCTGCCTACGAGCAGTACTTC. Protein: CASWVGHPAYEQYF.

This clone rates as medium-sized (0.01 to 0.1%). The CDR3 spells CASSVSLWTLGSGNEQFF. CDR3 DNA: TGTGCCAGCAGCGTAAGTCTTTGGACTTTGGGGTCTGGGAATGAGCAGTTCTTC. The chain has TRBV9 and TRBJ2-1; a weak D match, TRBD2 (5 bases). The CDR3 has 18 amino acids. Germline V gene sequence: CDR1 SGDLS, CDR2 YYNGEE. V gave up 1 base and J gave up 7 bases, with 24 bases separating them.

In this sample, this clone turned up many times. Just one base apart from a much larger clone, this may be a read error. J is TRBJ2-1 and V is TRBV2; possible D gene TRBD2, 5 bases. The CDR3 totals 13 residues. The germline V gene encodes CDR1 SNHLY and CDR2 FYNNEI. The CDR3 protein is CASSVTRSNQQFF. The CDR3 nucleotides are TGTGCCAGCAGTGTCACTAGGAGCAATCAGCAGTTCTTC. The full variable domain, its missing parts supplied by reference TRBV2 and TRBJ2-1, is EPEVTQTPSHQVTQMGQEVILRCVPISNHLYFYWYRQILGQKVEFLVSFYNNEISEKSEIFDDQFSVERPDGSNFTLKIRSTKLEDSAMYFCASSVTRSNQQFFGPGTRLTVL.